This record concerns one T cell receptor beta chain sequence. This record belongs to a study of OX40 agonist ivuxolimab in advanced cancers. V was pared by 5 bases and J by 1 base, with 15 bases between. The CDR3 runs to 16 residues. Germline V gene data show CDR1 as MNHNY and CDR2 as SVGAGI (reference sequence). Sequencing used immunoSEQ multiplex PCR; TCRdb keeps in-frame clones, though not all of them. The table shows 65,000 to 80,000 clones, with around 90% occurring only once. The sequenced sample was CD4+ or CD8+ T cells sorted from blood, obtained in a trial of the OX40 agonist ivuxolimab. The gene calls are TRBV6-6 and TRBJ2-4, with D perhaps TRBD1 (6 bases). The TCR was taken from an adult with an advanced solid tumor such as melanoma, head and neck, liver or kidney cancer. CDR3 DNA: TGTGCCAGCAGTACAGGGACCTCCGGGGCCAAAAACATTCAGTACTTC. Amino acids: CASSTGTSGAKNIQYF.